Here is one T cell receptor beta chain with its context. The antigen remains unidentified. This record comes from a study of blood T cells in healthy people across ages. Study observations and caveats: Calculation of diversity from one million T cells yielded estimates considered to be underestimates. Naive T cell percentage and TCR beta diversity correlated strongly.

A second PCR of 7 to 11 cycles used a sample-barcoded 5' primer and a J-beta primer mix. Each cDNA molecule was tagged by a template-switch adaptor that had 12 random nucleotides. TCRdb independently ran MiXCR on the 5' RACE reads; one entry per CDR3 protein. Among about 1 million distinct CDR3 sequences listed, 45% were seen once. There are 13 residues in the CDR3. CDR1 and CDR2 from the germline V gene are SQVTM and ANQGSEA. Deletions cut 7 bases from V and 3 bases from J, with 13 bases between. This sequence joins TRBV29-1 and TRBJ2-1; D ambiguous. The sequence came from an older woman in good health. The sequenced material came from blood. The CDR3, as DNA: TGCAGCGGTGGTACCGGTAACTACAATGAGCAGTTCTTC. This gives the protein CSGGTGNYNEQFF.